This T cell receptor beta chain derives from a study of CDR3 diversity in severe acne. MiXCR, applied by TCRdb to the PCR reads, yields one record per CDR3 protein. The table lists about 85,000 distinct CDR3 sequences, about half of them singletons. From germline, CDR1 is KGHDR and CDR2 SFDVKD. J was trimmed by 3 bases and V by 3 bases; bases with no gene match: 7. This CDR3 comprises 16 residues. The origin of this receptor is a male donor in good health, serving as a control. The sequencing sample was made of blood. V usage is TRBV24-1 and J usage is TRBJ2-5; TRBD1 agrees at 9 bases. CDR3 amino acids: CATSDETGGAEETQYF. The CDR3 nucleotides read TGTGCCACCAGTGATGAGACAGGGGGGGCAGAAGAGACCCAGTACTTC.